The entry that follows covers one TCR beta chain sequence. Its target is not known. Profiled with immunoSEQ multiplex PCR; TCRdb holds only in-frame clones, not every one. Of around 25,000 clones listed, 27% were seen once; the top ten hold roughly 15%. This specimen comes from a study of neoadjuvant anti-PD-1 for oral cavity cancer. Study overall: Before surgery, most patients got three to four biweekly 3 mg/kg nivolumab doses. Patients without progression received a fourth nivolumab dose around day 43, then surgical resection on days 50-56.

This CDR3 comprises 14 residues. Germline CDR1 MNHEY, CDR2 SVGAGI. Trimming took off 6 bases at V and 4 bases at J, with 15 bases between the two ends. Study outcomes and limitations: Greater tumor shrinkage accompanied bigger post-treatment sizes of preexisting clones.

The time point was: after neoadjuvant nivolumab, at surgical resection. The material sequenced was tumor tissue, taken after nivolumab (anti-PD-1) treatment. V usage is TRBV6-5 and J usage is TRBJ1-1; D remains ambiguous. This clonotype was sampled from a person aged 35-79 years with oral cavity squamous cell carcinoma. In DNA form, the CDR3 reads TGTGCCAGCAGGGACGGTCCTGGGAGCACTGAAGCTTTCTTT. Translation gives CASRDGPGSTEAFF.